The source of this T cell receptor (beta chain) is a study of blood T cell repertoires in COVID-19. Study background: Acute and convalescent COVID-19 specimens originated in the United States, Italy and Spain. From T cells, B-cell-depleted T cells, or PBMCs came the material, which was cDNA or gDNA.

Authors' analysis steps: Estimated nucleated cell counts came from reference gene primer amplification. Data came from immunoSEQ multiplex PCR; TCRdb stores just in-frame clones and leaves some out. That table is the source of V, J and clone size, and D and trimming were worked out from the DNA. The sample yields roughly 280,000 clones, 84% seen once. Trimming took 2 bases from V and 3 from J; bases not matched to a gene: 6. The CDR3 is 17 amino acids. CDR1 and CDR2 (germline): SEHNR, FQNEAQ (reference sequence). Input material: peripheral blood. The J gene is TRBJ2-2, the V gene TRBV7-9, with 10 bases lining up with TRBD2. This TCR was sampled from a man aged 55 to 69 with acute or convalescent COVID-19. In DNA form, the CDR3 reads TGTGCCAGCAGCTTAAGTCTAGCGGGAGATGACACCGGGGAGCTGTTTTTT. Protein sequence: CASSLSLAGDDTGELFF.